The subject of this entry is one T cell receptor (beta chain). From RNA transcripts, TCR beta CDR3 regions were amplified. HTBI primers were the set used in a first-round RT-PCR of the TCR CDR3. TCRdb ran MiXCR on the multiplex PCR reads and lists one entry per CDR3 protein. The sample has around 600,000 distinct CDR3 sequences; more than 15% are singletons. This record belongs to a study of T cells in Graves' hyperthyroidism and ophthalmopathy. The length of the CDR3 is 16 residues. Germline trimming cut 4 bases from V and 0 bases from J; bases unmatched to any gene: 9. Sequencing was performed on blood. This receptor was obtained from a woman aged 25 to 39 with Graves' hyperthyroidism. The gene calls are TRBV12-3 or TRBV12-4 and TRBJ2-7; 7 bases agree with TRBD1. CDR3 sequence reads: CASSSFRGNNSYEQYF. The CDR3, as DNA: TGTGCCAGCAGTTCCTTCAGGGGGAACAACTCCTACGAGCAGTACTTC.